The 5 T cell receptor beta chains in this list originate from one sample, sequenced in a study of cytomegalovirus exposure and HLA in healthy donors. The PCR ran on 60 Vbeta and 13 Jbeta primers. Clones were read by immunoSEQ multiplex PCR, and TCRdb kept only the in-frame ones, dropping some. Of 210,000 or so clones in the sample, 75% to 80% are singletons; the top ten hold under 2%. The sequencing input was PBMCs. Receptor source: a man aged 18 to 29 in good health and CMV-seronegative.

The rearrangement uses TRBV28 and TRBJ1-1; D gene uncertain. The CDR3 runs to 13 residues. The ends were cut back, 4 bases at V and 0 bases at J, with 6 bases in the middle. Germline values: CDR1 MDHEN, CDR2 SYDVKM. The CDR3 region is CASSSLLNTEAFF. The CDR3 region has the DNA TGTGCCAGCAGTTCGCTACTGAACACTGAAGCTTTCTTT.

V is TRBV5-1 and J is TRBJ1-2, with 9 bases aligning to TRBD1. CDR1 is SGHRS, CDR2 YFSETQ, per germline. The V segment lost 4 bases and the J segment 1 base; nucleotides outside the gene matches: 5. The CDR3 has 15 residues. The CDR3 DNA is TGCGCCAGCAGCGGCGGGACAGGGCTTAACTATGGCTACACCTTC. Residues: CASSGGTGLNYGYTF.

The DNA for the CDR3 is TGTGCCAGCAGCTTAGGTACAGTCTCCTACGAGCAGTACTTC. Translation gives CASSLGTVSYEQYF. V and J are TRBV7-9 and TRBJ2-7; D gene ambiguous. Germline CDR1 and CDR2: SEHNR and FQNEAQ (reference sequence). Trimming stripped 1 base from V and 0 bases from J, with 7 bases between. The CDR3 is made up of 14 amino acids.

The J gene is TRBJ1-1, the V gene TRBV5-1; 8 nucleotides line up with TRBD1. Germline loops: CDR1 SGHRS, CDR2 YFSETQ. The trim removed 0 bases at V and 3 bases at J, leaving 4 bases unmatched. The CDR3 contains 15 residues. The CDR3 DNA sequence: TGCGCCAGCAGCTTGGGACAGGGGAAAGACACTGAAGCTTTCTTT. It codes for CASSLGQGKDTEAFF.

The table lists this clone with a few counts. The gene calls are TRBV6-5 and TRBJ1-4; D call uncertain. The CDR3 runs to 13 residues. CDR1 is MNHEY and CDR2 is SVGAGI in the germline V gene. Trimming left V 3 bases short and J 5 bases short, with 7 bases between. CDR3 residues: CASSYTENEKLFF. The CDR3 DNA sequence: TGTGCCAGCAGTTATACGGAGAATGAAAAACTGTTTTTT.